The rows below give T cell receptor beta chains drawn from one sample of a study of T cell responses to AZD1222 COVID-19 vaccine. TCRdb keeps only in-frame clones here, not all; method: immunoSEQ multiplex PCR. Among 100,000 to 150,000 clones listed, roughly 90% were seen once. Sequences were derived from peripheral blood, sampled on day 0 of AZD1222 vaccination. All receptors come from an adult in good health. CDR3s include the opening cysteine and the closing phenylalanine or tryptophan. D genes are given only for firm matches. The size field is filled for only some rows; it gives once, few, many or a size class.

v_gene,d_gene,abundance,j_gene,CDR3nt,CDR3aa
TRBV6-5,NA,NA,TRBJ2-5,TGTGCCAGCAGTTACCTCTCTGCCGCGGAGACCCAGTACTTC,CASSYLSAAETQYF
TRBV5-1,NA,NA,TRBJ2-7,TGCGCCAGCAGCTTGGTCGGGAGAGGTTACGAGCAGTACTTC,CASSLVGRGYEQYF
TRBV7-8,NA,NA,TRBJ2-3,TGTGCCAGCAGCTTAGGACTGAGCACAGATACGCAGTATTTT,CASSLGLSTDTQYF
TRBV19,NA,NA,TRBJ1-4,TGTGCCAGTAGATCGGCTGCAACTAATGAAAAACTGTTTTTT,CASRSAATNEKLFF
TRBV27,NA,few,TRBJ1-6,TGTGCCAGCAGTTTATTAGGACTCGTAAATAATTCACCCCTCCACTTT,CASSLLGLVNNSPLHF
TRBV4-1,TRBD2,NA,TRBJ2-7,TGCGCCAGCAGCCAAGTTCCGGGACTAGCGGCCTACGAGCAGTACTTC,CASSQVPGLAAYEQYF
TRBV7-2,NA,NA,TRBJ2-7,TGTGCCAGCAGCCCGCGGGGAGGTTCCTACGAGCAGTACTTC,CASSPRGGSYEQYF
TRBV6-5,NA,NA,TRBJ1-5,TGTGCCAGCTCTCAGAGAAATCAGCCCCAGCATTTT,CASSQRNQPQHF
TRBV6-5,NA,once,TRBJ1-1,TGTGCCAGCAGTTACGGGTGGATTAGCACTGAAGCTTTCTTT,CASSYGWISTEAFF
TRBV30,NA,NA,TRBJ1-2,TGTGCCTGGAGTCCCCCAAAGGGCTACACCTTC,CAWSPPKGYTF
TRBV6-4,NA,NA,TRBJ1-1,TGTGCCAGCAGTATGACAAGGGGCACTGAAGCTTTCTTT,CASSMTRGTEAFF
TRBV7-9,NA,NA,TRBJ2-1,TGTGCCAGCAGCCCGCTCGTTCGCTCGAATGAGCAGTTCTTC,CASSPLVRSNEQFF
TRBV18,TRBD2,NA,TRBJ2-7,TGTGCCAGCTCACCTGGAAATCTAGCGGGGGACTTCTACGAGCAGTACTTC,CASSPGNLAGDFYEQYF
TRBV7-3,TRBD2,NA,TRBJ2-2,TGTGCCAGCACCCCTGCGGGGGGAGAGAACACCGGGGAGCTGTTTTTT,CASTPAGGENTGELFF
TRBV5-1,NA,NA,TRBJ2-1,TGCGCCAGCAGCTTGGGGGACTTAGCGCACAATGAGCAGTTCTTC,CASSLGDLAHNEQFF
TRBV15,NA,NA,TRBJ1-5,TGTGCCACCAGCAGACCCACAGAATTCCTTAGTAATCAGCCCCAGCATTTT,CATSRPTEFLSNQPQHF
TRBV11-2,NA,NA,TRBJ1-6,TGTGCCAGCAGTCAGGTTAGGGGTCCGAGGCCCCTCCACTTT,CASSQVRGPRPLHF
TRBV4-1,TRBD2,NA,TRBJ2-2,TGCGCCAGCAGCCATTACGGGACTAGCGGGAGGATGACCGGGGAGCTGTTTTTT,CASSHYGTSGRMTGELFF
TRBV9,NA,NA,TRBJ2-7,TGTGCCAGCAGCGATACCCCCTCCCCTGATGGGCAGTACTTC,CASSDTPSPDGQYF
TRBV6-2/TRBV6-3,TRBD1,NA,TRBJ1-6,TGTGCCAGCAGCCTAACCCGGGACAGGGGGACCAGCTCCTATAATTCACCCCTCCACTTT,CASSLTRDRGTSSYNSPLHF
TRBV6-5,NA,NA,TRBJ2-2,TGTGCCAGCAGTTACCCCGCGGACACCGGGGAGCTGTTTTTT,CASSYPADTGELFF
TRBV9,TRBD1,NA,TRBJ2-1,TGTGCCAGCAGCGAATACAGGGGGAGCTACAATGAGCAGTTCTTC,CASSEYRGSYNEQFF
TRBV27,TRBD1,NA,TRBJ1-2,TGTGCCAGCAGTTCCCCGGGACAGGGGAATGGCTACACCTTC,CASSSPGQGNGYTF
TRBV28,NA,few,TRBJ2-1,TGTGCCAGCAGCCCGCTAGCCTTTGGGTACAATGAGCAGTTCTTC,CASSPLAFGYNEQFF
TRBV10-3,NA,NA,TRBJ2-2,TGTGCCATCAGTGTTAAAGCCTGGGGGACCGGGGAGCTGTTTTTT,CAISVKAWGTGELFF
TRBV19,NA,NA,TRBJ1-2,TGTGCCAGTAGCTGGGGGTCTGGCTATGGCTACACCTTC,CASSWGSGYGYTF
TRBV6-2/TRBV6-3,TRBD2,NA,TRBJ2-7,TGTGCCAGCAGTTACTCGGGACTAGCGGGAGCTTCAACCTACGAGCAGTACTTC,CASSYSGLAGASTYEQYF
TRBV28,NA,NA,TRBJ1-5,TGTGCCAGCAGTTCTCCAAATCAGCCCCAGCATTTT,CASSSPNQPQHF
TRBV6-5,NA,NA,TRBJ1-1,TGTGCCAGCAGCAAACAGGGAAACACTGAAGCTTTCTTT,CASSKQGNTEAFF
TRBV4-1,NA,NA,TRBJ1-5,TGCGCCAGCAGCCAAGGTCACGGACAGTTTCTTAGCAATCAGCCCCAGCATTTT,CASSQGHGQFLSNQPQHF
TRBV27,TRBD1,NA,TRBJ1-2,TGTGCCAGCAGGCCTGAAACAGGGGGCGGACATGGCTACACCTTC,CASRPETGGGHGYTF
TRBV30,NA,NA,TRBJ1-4,TGTGCCTGGAGTGTACAAACTAATGAAAAACTGTTTTTT,CAWSVQTNEKLFF
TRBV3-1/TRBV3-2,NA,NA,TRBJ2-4,TGTGCCAGCAACCTTGCTTTAGTAGCCAAAAACATTCAGTACTTC,CASNLALVAKNIQYF
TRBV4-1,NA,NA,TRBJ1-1,TGCGCCAGCAGCCAAGGACAGCCAAGCACTGAAGCTTTCTTT,CASSQGQPSTEAFF
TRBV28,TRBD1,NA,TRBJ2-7,TGTGCCAGCAGTTTGGGGACAGCCTACGAGCAGTACTTC,CASSLGTAYEQYF
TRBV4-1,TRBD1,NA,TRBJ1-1,TGCGCCAGCAGCCAAGGACAGGGGATGGGAACTGAAGCTTTCTTT,CASSQGQGMGTEAFF
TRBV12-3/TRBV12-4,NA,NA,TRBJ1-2,TGTGCCAGCAGTTTGCAGGGTGGCTACACCTTC,CASSLQGGYTF
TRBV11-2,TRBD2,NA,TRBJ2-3,TGTGCCAGCAGCCGATTAAGCGGGAGGGGCACAGATACGCAGTATTTT,CASSRLSGRGTDTQYF
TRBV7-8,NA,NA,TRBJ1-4,TGTGCCAGCAGCTTAGCCCGACGCAGCTCAAATGAAAAACTGTTTTTT,CASSLARRSSNEKLFF